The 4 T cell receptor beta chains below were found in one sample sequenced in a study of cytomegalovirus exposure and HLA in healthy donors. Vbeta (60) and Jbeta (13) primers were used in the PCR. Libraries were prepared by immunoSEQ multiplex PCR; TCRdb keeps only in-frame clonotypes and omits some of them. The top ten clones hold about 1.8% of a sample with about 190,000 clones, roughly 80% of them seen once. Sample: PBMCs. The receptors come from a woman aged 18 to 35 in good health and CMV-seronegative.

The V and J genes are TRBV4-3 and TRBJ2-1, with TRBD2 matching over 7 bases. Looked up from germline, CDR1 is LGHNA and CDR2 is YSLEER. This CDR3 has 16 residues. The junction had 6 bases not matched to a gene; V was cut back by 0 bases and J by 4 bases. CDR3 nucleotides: TGCGCCAGCAGCCAAGATCGAAGCGGGGTATACAATGAGCAGTTCTTC. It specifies CASSQDRSGVYNEQFF.

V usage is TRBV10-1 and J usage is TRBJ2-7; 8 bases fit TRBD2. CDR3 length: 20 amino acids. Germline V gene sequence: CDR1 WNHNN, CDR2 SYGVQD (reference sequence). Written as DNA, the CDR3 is TGCGCGAGACGTAGCAGTATGACTAGCGTGGGGGTGCCCTGCACCTACGAGCAGTACTTC. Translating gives CARRSSMTSVGVPCTYEQYF.

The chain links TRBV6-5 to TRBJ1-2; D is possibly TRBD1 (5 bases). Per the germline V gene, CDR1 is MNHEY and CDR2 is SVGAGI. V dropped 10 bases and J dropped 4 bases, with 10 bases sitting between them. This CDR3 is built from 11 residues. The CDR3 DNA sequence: TGTGCCACCCAGGGTTCCTATGGCTACACCTTC. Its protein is CATQGSYGYTF.

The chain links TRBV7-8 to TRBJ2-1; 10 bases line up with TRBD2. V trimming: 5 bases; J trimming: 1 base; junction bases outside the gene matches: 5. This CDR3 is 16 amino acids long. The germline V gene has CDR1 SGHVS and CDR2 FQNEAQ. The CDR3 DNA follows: TGTGCCAGCAGCCCCCTAGCGGGAGTGTCCTACAATGAGCAGTTCTTC. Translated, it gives CASSPLAGVSYNEQFF.